The 25 T cell receptor beta chains reported below all come from one sample, sequenced in a study of blood T cell repertoires in COVID-19 (dated by TCRdb to 2020 to 2022). Libraries were constructed by the immunoSEQ multiplex PCR assay. Not all clones reach the TCRdb copy of this immuneACCESS table, which keeps in-frame sequences only. Checked studies attribute under half of the gap to unresolved V genes and leave the rest unexplained. The sample records 250,000 to 350,000 clones, roughly 89% of which are singletons. The ten biggest clones cover less than 1% of the sample. The material sequenced was peripheral blood. The receptors shown here come from a woman aged 40 to 49 who had recovered from COVID-19.

The chain links TRBV2 to TRBJ2-1, with 7 bases fitting TRBD2. The CDR3 length is 13 residues. V lost 10 bases, J lost 9 bases, and 12 bases stayed unmatched. The V gene's germline CDR1 is SNHLY and CDR2 FYNNEI. CDR3 region: CANLAEGGGEQFF. The CDR3 coding sequence is TGTGCCAACCTAGCGGAGGGCGGCGGTGAGCAGTTCTTC.

This chain links TRBV6-6 with TRBJ2-1, with 9 bases identical to TRBD2. The CDR3 length is 15 residues. Germline V lookup: CDR1 MNHNY, CDR2 SVGAGI (reference sequence). V gave up 6 bases and J gave up 0 bases; unmatched junction bases: 3. The CDR3: CASSLLAGSYNEQFF. The DNA of the CDR3 is TGTGCCAGCAGCTTACTAGCGGGCTCCTACAATGAGCAGTTCTTC.

This clone came up once. V gene TRBV2 combines with J gene TRBJ1-5, with TRBD1 as a possible D gene (5 bases). CDR3 length: 17 amino acids. Per germline, CDR1 SNHLY and CDR2 FYNNEI. The V and J ends lost 4 bases and 0 bases respectively, with 16 bases between them. The chain's CDR3 is CASSGQPNLHSNQPQHF. The CDR3 DNA reads TGTGCCAGCAGTGGACAGCCGAATTTACATAGCAATCAGCCCCAGCATTTT.

The chain is built from TRBV18 and TRBJ1-2, with D tentatively TRBD1 (5 bases). Trimming removed 4 bases from V and 3 bases from J, with 15 bases in between. The CDR3 covers 15 residues. Germline-derived CDR1 and CDR2 are KGHSH and LQKENI. This chain's CDR3 is CASSQTGDGDYGYTF. The CDR3 coding sequence is TGTGCCAGCTCACAGACGGGGGACGGGGACTATGGCTACACCTTC. Combining the CDR3 with reference TRBV18 and TRBJ1-2 gives the whole variable domain NAGVMQNPRHLVRRRGQEARLRCSPMKGHSHVYWYRQLPEEGLKFMVYLQKENIIDESGMPKERFSAEFPKEGPSILRIQQVVRGDSAAYFCASSQTGDGDYGYTFGSGTRLTVV.

This clone has at least ten counts. This sequence joins TRBV11-2 and TRBJ1-4, with 7 bases fitting TRBD1. Germline V gene sequence: CDR1 SGHAT, CDR2 FQNNGV. The junction had 7 bases not matched to a gene; V was cut back by 5 bases and J by 4 bases. CDR3 length: 15 residues. The CDR3 spells CASSRGQADNEKLFF. The CDR3 DNA follows: TGTGCCAGCAGCCGAGGACAGGCCGATAATGAAAAACTGTTTTTT.

The chain has TRBV6-5 and TRBJ2-3; the match to TRBD2 covers 7 bases. The germline V gene encodes CDR1 MNHEY and CDR2 SVGAGI. Losses at the gene ends were 4 bases for V and 5 bases for J; bases not matched to a gene: 3. The CDR3 length is 13 residues. The CDR3 nucleotides are TGTGCCAGCAGTTGGGCGGGAGTAGATACGCAGTATTTT. Its protein is CASSWAGVDTQYF.

The rearrangement joins TRBV5-1 to TRBJ2-2; 11 bases line up with TRBD2. The CDR3 extends over 15 amino acids. Germline V lookup: CDR1 SGHRS, CDR2 YFSETQ. J lost 5 bases, V lost 4 bases, and 4 bases had no gene match. The DNA of the CDR3 is TGCGCCAGCAGCCCGGGACTAGCGGAAACCGGGGAGCTGTTTTTT. This translates into CASSPGLAETGELFF.

The genes are TRBV6-5 and TRBJ2-2; 12 bases align to TRBD2. J was trimmed by 6 bases and V by 6 bases; bases with no gene match: 2. The germline gives CDR1 MNHEY, CDR2 SVGAGI. The CDR3 covers 14 residues. CDR3 protein: CASSLAGGAGELFF. CDR3 coding DNA: TGTGCCAGCAGCCTAGCGGGAGGGGCCGGGGAGCTGTTTTTT.

V and J are TRBV5-1 and TRBJ2-7, with 12 bases matching TRBD1. The CDR3 runs 15 residues. Trimming cost V 3 bases and J 4 bases; bases outside gene matches: 5. CDR1 and CDR2 (germline): SGHRS, YFSETQ. The CDR3 sequence is CASSWGQGAGYEQYF. Written as DNA, the CDR3 is TGCGCCAGCAGCTGGGGACAGGGGGCGGGTTACGAGCAGTACTTC.

In this sample, this clone turned up once. The CDR3 nucleotides are TGCAGTGCTAGTGGCTACCACTGGTACGAGCAGTACTTC. Amino acids: CSASGYHWYEQYF. This chain uses TRBV20-1 with TRBJ2-7; D unresolved. Germline loops: CDR1 DFQATT, CDR2 SNEGSKA (reference sequence). V gave up 3 bases and J gave up 4 bases, with 13 bases separating them. The CDR3 covers 13 residues.

This chain connects TRBV5-4 to TRBJ2-1; 11 nucleotides match TRBD2. The CDR3 extends over 14 amino acids. Trimming cost V 1 base and J 7 bases; bases outside gene matches: 1. Germline CDR1 and CDR2: SGHNT and YYREEE (reference sequence). CDR3: CASSLRTSGNEQFF. The CDR3 DNA reads as TGTGCCAGCAGCTTGAGGACTAGCGGGAATGAGCAGTTCTTC. Based on the CDR3 plus reference TRBV5-4 and TRBJ2-1, the full variable domain is ETGVTQSPTHLIKTRGQQVTLRCSSQSGHNTVSWYQQALGQGPQFIFQYYREEENGRGNFPPRFSGLQFPNYSSELNVNALELDDSALYLCASSLRTSGNEQFFGPGTRLTVL.

V and J are TRBV24-1 and TRBJ2-7, with a weak D call TRBD1 (5 bases). The CDR3 covers 13 residues. Germline V lookup: CDR1 KGHDR, CDR2 SFDVKD. V lost 4 bases to trimming and J lost 4 bases, with 10 bases between them. The DNA for the CDR3 is TGTGCCACCAGTGACAGGGTTAAGTACGAGCAGTACTTC. This translates into CATSDRVKYEQYF.

The chain has TRBV2 and TRBJ1-2; D possibly corresponds to TRBD1 (5 bases). Trimming shortened V by 4 bases and J by 6 bases, and 15 bases separated the two germline ends. The CDR3 is made up of 14 amino acids. CDR1 and CDR2 (germline): SNHLY, FYNNEI. Written as DNA, the CDR3 is TGTGCCAGCAGTGTCTCCTCAGGGTTGGATGGCTACACCTTC. Protein product: CASSVSSGLDGYTF.

This chain joins TRBV28 and TRBJ1-5, with unresolved D. Germline loops: CDR1 MDHEN, CDR2 SYDVKM. The CDR3 length is 15 residues. V was cut by 3 bases and J by 7 bases, with 16 bases left in between. CDR3 coding DNA: TGTGCCAGCAGTTTCTACTTACGAGGGAACCAGCCCCAGCATTTT. Translating gives CASSFYLRGNQPQHF.

The chain is built from TRBV2 and TRBJ2-7, with 9 bases aligning to TRBD2. There are 12 residues in the CDR3. The V segment lost 5 bases and the J segment 9 bases; nucleotides outside the gene matches: 5. Per germline, CDR1 SNHLY and CDR2 FYNNEI. DNA of the CDR3: TGTGCCAGCAGTACTAGCGGGCGCCTGCAGTACTTC. Protein: CASSTSGRLQYF.

V and J are TRBV10-1 and TRBJ2-3, with TRBD2 matching over 9 bases. This CDR3 contains 16 residues. The V gene's germline CDR1 is WNHNN and CDR2 SYGVQD (reference sequence). V lost 2 bases, J lost 2 bases, and 5 bases stayed unmatched. The chain's CDR3 is CASSELAGPTTDTQYF. CDR3 bases: TGCGCCAGCAGTGAGCTAGCGGGACCTACCACAGATACGCAGTATTTT.

This sequence joins TRBV28 and TRBJ1-2; a possible D gene is TRBD1 (6 bases). Trimming shortened V by 3 bases and J by 7 bases, and 12 bases separated the two germline ends. CDR1 MDHEN and CDR2 SYDVKM come from the germline V gene. The CDR3 runs to 13 residues. CDR3 sequence reads: CASSFRSRGGYTF. CDR3 in DNA: TGTGCCAGCAGTTTTCGGTCCAGGGGTGGCTACACCTTC.

This sequence joins TRBV4-1 and TRBJ2-4; 7 bases fit TRBD1. CDR1 and CDR2 (germline): MGHRA, YSYEKL. This CDR3 has 13 amino acids. V trimming: 3 bases; J trimming: 6 bases; junction bases outside the gene matches: 2. The CDR3 region is CASSQGQRNIQYF. Here the CDR3 DNA reads TGCGCCAGCAGCCAGGGACAGCGAAACATTCAGTACTTC.

The chain carries TRBV30 and TRBJ1-6; no clear D gene. Trimming left V 2 bases short and J 7 bases short, with 12 bases between. The CDR3 is 14 residues long. CDR1 is GTSNPN and CDR2 is SVGIG in the germline V gene (reference sequence). The CDR3 sequence: CAWSYRGGNSPLHF. In DNA, the CDR3 is TGTGCCTGGAGTTATCGGGGTGGGAATTCACCCCTCCACTTT.

The chain links TRBV6-1 to TRBJ1-5; tentatively, D is TRBD1 (5 bases). This CDR3 comprises 16 residues. Trimming took 2 bases from V and 4 from J, leaving 15 bases between them. CDR1 and CDR2 from the germline V gene are MNHNS and SASEGT. The CDR3 sequence is CASSEQAGLGNQPQHF. The CDR3 coding sequence is TGTGCCAGCAGTGAACAAGCGGGACTGGGGAATCAGCCCCAGCATTTT.

This clone has a handful of counts. V gene TRBV6-5 combines with J gene TRBJ1-1; 7 bases map to TRBD1. V was pared by 6 bases and J by 1 base, with 2 bases of the junction left unmatched. This CDR3 comprises 13 residues. Germline V gene sequence: CDR1 MNHEY, CDR2 SVGAGI. This CDR3 is CASRPGGNTEAFF. Written as DNA, the CDR3 is TGTGCCAGCAGACCAGGGGGGAACACTGAAGCTTTCTTT.

The chain joins TRBV19 to TRBJ1-5; no clear D gene. Germline V gene data show CDR1 as LNHDA and CDR2 as SQIVND (reference sequence). Trimming cost V 3 bases and J 9 bases, with 12 bases left between them. This CDR3 spans 13 amino acids. The DNA for the CDR3 is TGTGCCAGTAGTATGGCCCCCCCCGCGCCCCAGCATTTT. Translation: CASSMAPPAPQHF.

V is TRBV28 and J is TRBJ1-5; TRBD1 aligns across 8 bases. The CDR3 runs to 16 residues. Germline-derived CDR1 and CDR2 are MDHEN and SYDVKM. Losses at the gene ends were 5 bases for V and 4 bases for J; bases not matched to a gene: 10. CDR3 amino acids: CASSAYQGAGNQPQHF. In DNA form, the CDR3 reads TGTGCCAGCAGTGCTTATCAGGGGGCGGGTAATCAGCCCCAGCATTTT.

V is TRBV20-1 and J is TRBJ2-1, with D unresolved. This CDR3 has 11 amino acids. Trimming pared 4 bases from V and 7 bases from J, leaving 8 bases between. Germline V CDR1 and CDR2: DFQATT, SNEGSKA (reference sequence). CDR3 sequence: CSAIRENEQFF. Written as DNA, the CDR3 is TGCAGTGCTATCCGAGAAAATGAGCAGTTCTTC.

The chain uses TRBV18 and TRBJ2-5, with 7 positions matching TRBD1. J lost 4 bases, V lost 4 bases, and 6 bases had no gene match. The CDR3 runs 14 residues. Looked up from germline, CDR1 is KGHSH and CDR2 is LQKENI. DNA for the CDR3: TGTGCCAGCTCACAGACAGGGACCAGAGAGACCCAGTACTTC. The encoded protein is CASSQTGTRETQYF.